This entry is about one T cell receptor beta chain. The antigen is unknown. This entry belongs to a study of T cell repertoires in ileal Crohn's disease. Study-wide findings and caveats: Compared with CD4 T cells, sorted CD8 cells carried more expanded clones. Clonality above 26.8% at surgery always came with endoscopic recurrence.

Only in-frame clones appear in the TCRdb table, and some are missing; sequencing was by immunoSEQ multiplex PCR. The table includes about 16,000 clones, under 95% detected once. Trimming stripped 5 bases from V and 4 bases from J, with 13 bases between. The CDR3 consists of 14 residues. CDR1 SGHVS and CDR2 FQNEAQ come from the germline V gene. The chain employs TRBV7-8 and TRBJ2-3, with D perhaps matching TRBD2 (6 bases). The receptor's source is an adult with Crohn's disease. The specimen was ileal tissue. The chain's CDR3 is CASSATSISDTQYF. In DNA form, the CDR3 reads TGTGCCAGCAGCGCGACTAGTATCTCAGATACGCAGTATTTT.